This T cell receptor (beta chain) derives from a study of glioma-infiltrating T cells. There are 15 residues in the CDR3. Germline V gene sequence: CDR1 SGDLS, CDR2 YYNGEE. Trimming took off 4 bases at V and 6 bases at J, with 17 bases between the two ends. Amplification of TCR alpha and beta CDR3 regions from RNA used iRepertoire nested multiplex PCR. TCRdb processed the multiplex PCR reads anew with MiXCR; each CDR3 protein has one entry. The profile covers about 180,000 distinct CDR3 sequences, with roughly two fifths appearing a single time and roughly 5.4% taken by the ten largest. Only a few counts were recorded for this clonotype.

The J gene is TRBJ2-1, the V gene TRBV9; D is perhaps TRBD2 (6 bases). The sequence derives from a human donor with low-grade glioma or glioblastoma, undergoing nonglioma brain surgery, or in good health (not recorded which). Sequences were obtained from glioma tissue, nonneoplastic brain tissue, or PBMCs (not recorded which). This CDR3 is CASSRDGGDINEQFF. DNA of the CDR3: TGTGCCAGCAGCCGAGATGGCGGGGATATCAATGAGCAGTTCTTC. Full variable domain (remainder filled in from reference TRBV9 and TRBJ2-1): DSGVTQTPKHLITATGQRVTLRCSPRSGDLSVYWYQQSLDQGLQFLIQYYNGEERAKGNILERFSAQQFPDLHSELNLSSLELGDSALYFCASSRDGGDINEQFFGPGTRLTVL.